Described below is a single T cell receptor beta chain sequence and its context. Its specificity is not known. The CDR3 runs to 15 residues. Germline V lookup: CDR1 SGHRS, CDR2 YFSETQ. The data are from a study of monozygotic twins with inflammatory bowel disease. Overall study results and limits: No single strong signal or clonotype associated with IBD was supported.

Researchers isolated total RNA from whole blood without sorting T cells. cDNA was made in eight separate reactions per sample. After re-calling the 5' RACE reads, TCRdb lists one entry per CDR3 protein, DNA absent. The sample includes around 450,000 distinct CDR3 sequences. The sequence was obtained from a human donor with ulcerative colitis or Crohn's disease, or a healthy co-twin of an affected twin (not recorded which). The chain employs TRBV5-1 and TRBJ2-7; there is no DNA to check the TCRdb D call of TRBD2. Sequences were obtained from blood. CDR3 loop: CASSLELAGPGEQYF. The complete variable domain, with remaining parts taken from reference TRBV5-1 and TRBJ2-7, reads KAGVTQTPRYLIKTRGQQVTLSCSPISGHRSVSWYQQTPGQGLQFLFEYFSETQRNKGNFPGRFSGRQFSNSRSEMNVSTLELGDSALYLCASSLELAGPGEQYFGPGTRLTVT.